This T cell receptor (beta chain) was recorded in a study of cytomegalovirus exposure and HLA in healthy donors. The assay was immunoSEQ multiplex PCR, and TCRdb's table has in-frame clones only and misses some. The table has some 130,000 clones, approximately 80% seen once. The CDR3 loop spans 15 amino acids. The germline V gene encodes CDR1 LNHDA and CDR2 SQIVND (reference sequence). Unmatched junction bases numbered 7, after V lost 3 bases and J lost 4 bases. This chain uses TRBV19 with TRBJ1-2; 8 positions match TRBD1. The sample comprised PBMCs. The receptor comes from a man younger than 45 in good health and CMV-seropositive. The CDR3, as DNA: TGTGCCAGTAGTATTGCTTTTGGACAGGGCTATGGCTACACCTTC. Its translation is CASSIAFGQGYGYTF.